The T cell receptor beta chain under discussion was sequenced for a study of blood T cell repertoires in COVID-19. In the study overall: The origin of the acute and convalescent COVID-19 samples was the United States, Italy and Spain. The cDNA or gDNA used as material had been derived from T cells, B-cell-depleted T cells, or PBMCs.

Original handling: Reference gene primer amplification gave nucleated cell count estimates. Generated by immunoSEQ multiplex PCR, the TCRdb table keeps only in-frame clones and is missing some. V, J and clone size derive from that table, while D and trimming were established from the DNA sequence. Among under 300,000 clones listed, around three quarters were seen once. Germline CDR1 is MNHEY and CDR2 is SMNVEV (reference sequence). The V end lost 1 base, the J end lost 2 bases, and 20 bases lay between the germline ends. CDR3 length: 18 residues. The receptor was isolated from a woman of 80 years or more with acute or convalescent COVID-19. The chain joins TRBV27 to TRBJ1-2, with D maybe TRBD1 (6 bases). The sequencing sample was made of peripheral blood. The CDR3 region has the DNA TGTGCCAGCAGTTTATTAGGATTAGGGGGGGGCGACAACTATGGCTACACCTTC. Amino acid sequence: CASSLLGLGGGDNYGYTF.